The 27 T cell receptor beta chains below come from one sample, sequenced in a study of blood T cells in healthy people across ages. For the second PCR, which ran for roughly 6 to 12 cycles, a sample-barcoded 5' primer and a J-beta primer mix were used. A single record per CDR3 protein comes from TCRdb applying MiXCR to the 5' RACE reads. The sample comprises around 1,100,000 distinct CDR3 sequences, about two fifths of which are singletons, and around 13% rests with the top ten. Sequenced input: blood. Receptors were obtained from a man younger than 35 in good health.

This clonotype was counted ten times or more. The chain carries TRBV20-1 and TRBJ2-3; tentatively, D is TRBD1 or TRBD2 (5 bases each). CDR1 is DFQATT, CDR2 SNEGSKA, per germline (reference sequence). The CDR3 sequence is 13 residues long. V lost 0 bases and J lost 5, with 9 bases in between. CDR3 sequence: CSARDSGRDTQYF. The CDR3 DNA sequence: TGCAGTGCTAGAGATTCAGGGAGAGATACGCAGTATTTT.

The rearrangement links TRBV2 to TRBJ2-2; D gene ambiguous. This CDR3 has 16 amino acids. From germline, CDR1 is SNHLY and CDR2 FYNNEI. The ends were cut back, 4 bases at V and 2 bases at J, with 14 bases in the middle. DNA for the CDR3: TGTGCCAGCAGTGGTTCCGATTCGGCCAACACCGGGGAGCTGTTTTTT. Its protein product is CASSGSDSANTGELFF.

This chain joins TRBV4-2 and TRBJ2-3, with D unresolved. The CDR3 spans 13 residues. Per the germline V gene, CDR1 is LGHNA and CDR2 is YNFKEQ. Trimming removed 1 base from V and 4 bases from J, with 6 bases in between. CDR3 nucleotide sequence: TGTGCCAGCAGCCAAGTACCCGCAGATACGCAGTATTTT. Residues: CASSQVPADTQYF.

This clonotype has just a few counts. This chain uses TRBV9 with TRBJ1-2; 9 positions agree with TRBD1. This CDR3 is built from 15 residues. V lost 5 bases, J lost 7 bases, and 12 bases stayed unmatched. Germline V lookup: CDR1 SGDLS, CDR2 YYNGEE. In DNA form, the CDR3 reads TGTGCCAGCAGAGCGACGGACAGGGGTGGTCGTGGCTACACCTTC. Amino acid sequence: CASRATDRGGRGYTF.

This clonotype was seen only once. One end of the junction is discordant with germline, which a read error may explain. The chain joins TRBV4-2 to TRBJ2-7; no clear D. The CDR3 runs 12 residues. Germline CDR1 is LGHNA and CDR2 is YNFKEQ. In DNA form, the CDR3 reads TGTGCCTGCAGCCAGAGTCGCTACGAGCAGTACTTC. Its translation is CACSQSRYEQYF.

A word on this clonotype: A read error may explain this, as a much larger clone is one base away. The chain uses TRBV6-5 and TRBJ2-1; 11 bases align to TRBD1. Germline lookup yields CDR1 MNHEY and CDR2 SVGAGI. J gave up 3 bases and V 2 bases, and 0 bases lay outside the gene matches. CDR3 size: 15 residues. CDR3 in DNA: TGTGCCAGCAGTTACGGGACAGGGGGCTACAATGAGCAGTTCTTC. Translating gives CASSYGTGGYNEQFF.

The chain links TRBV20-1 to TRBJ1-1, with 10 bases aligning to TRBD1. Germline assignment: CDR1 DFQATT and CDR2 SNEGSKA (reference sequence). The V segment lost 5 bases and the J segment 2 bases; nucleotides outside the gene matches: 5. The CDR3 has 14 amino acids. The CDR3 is CSAPQTGGNTEAFF. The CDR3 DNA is TGCAGTGCTCCCCAGACAGGGGGCAACACTGAAGCTTTCTTT.

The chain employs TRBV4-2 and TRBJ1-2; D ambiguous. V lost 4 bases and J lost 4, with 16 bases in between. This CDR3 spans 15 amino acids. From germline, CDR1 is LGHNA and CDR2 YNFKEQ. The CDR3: CASSPSSGYSYGYTF. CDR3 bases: TGTGCCAGCAGCCCCTCCTCAGGTTACAGCTATGGCTACACCTTC.

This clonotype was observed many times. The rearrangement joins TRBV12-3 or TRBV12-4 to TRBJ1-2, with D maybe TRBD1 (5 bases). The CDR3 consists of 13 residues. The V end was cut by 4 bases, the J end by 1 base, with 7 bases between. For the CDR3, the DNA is TGTGCCAGCAGTTGGGGCAGTAACTATGGCTACACCTTC. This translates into CASSWGSNYGYTF.

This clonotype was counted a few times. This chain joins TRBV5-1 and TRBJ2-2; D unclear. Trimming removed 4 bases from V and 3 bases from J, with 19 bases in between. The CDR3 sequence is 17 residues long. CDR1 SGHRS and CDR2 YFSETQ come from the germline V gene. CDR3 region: CASSHLFGVSDTGELFF. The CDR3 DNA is TGCGCCAGCAGCCACCTTTTTGGGGTTTCTGACACCGGGGAGCTGTTTTTT.

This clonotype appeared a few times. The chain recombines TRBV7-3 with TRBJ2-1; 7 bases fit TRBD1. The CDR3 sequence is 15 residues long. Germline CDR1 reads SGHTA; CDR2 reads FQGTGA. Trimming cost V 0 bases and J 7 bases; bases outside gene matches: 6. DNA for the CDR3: TGTGCCAGCAGCTTAACGACAGGGCCTCAGAATGAGCAGTTCTTC. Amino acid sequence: CASSLTTGPQNEQFF.

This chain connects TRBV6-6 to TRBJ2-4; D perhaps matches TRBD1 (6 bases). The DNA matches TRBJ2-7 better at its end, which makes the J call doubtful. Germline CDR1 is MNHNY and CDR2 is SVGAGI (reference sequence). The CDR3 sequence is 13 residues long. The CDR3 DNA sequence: TGTGCCAGCAGTTACAAGGGGGACTACGAGCAGTACTTC. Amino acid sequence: CASSYKGDYEQYF.

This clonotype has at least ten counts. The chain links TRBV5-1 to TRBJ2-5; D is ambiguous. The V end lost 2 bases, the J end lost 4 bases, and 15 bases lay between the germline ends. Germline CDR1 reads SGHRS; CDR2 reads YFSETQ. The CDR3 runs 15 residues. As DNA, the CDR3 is TGCGCCAGCAGCTTACAAGGACCCCCGGGAGAGACCCAGTACTTC. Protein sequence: CASSLQGPPGETQYF.

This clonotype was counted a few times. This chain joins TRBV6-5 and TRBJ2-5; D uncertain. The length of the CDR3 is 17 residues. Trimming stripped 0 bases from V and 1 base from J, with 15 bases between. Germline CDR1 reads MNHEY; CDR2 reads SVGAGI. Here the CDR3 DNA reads TGTGCCAGCAGTTACTCGAAAGGATGGTCCGGCCAAGAGACCCAGTACTTC. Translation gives CASSYSKGWSGQETQYF.

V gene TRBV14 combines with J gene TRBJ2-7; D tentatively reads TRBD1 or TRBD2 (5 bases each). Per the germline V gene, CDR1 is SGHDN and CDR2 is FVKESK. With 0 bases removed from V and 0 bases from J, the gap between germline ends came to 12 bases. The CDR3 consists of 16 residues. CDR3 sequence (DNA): TGTGCCAGCAGCCAAGACAGTGGGGGTTTCTCCTACGAGCAGTACTTC. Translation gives CASSQDSGGFSYEQYF.

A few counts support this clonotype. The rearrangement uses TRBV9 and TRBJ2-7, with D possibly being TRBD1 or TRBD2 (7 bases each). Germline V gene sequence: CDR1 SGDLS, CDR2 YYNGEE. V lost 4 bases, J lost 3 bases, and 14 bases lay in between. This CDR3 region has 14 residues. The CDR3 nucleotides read TGTGCCAGCAGCAAAACAGGGGACTACTACGAGCAGTACTTC. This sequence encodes CASSKTGDYYEQYF.

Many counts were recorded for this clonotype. The CDR3 DNA reads as TGTGCCAGCAGTTTCGGGATTAGCTCCTACGAGCAGTACTTC. This codes for CASSFGISSYEQYF. J is TRBJ2-7 and V is TRBV12-3 or TRBV12-4, with D possibly TRBD2 on 5 matching bases. V was clipped by 3 bases and J by 0 bases, with 9 bases between them. The CDR3 runs 14 residues.

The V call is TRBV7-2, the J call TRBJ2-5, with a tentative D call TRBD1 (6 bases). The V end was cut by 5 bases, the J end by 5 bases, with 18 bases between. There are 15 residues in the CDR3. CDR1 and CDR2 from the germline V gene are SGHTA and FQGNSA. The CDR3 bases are TGTGCCAGCAGCCAAGACAGGTCTAGCTTGGAGACCCAGTACTTC. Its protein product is CASSQDRSSLETQYF.

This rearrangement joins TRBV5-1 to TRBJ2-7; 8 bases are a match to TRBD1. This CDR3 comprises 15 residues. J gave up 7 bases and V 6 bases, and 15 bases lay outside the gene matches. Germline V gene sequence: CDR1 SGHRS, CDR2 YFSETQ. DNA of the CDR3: TGCGCCAGCACCATAAGGACAGGGATCTACAATGAGCAGTACTTC. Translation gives CASTIRTGIYNEQYF.

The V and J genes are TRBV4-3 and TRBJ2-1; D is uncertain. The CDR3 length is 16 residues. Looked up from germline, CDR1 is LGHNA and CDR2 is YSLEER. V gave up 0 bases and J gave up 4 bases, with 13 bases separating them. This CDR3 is CASSQDRWQEYNEQFF. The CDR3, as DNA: TGCGCCAGCAGCCAAGATCGTTGGCAGGAGTACAATGAGCAGTTCTTC.

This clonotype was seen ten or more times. This chain's CDR3 is CSARDRRTGAANEQFF. Here the CDR3 DNA reads TGCAGTGCTAGAGATAGGAGGACAGGGGCAGCTAATGAGCAGTTCTTC. The gene calls are TRBV20-1 and TRBJ2-1; the match to TRBD1 covers 9 bases. Looked up from germline, CDR1 is DFQATT and CDR2 is SNEGSKA (reference sequence). With 0 bases clipped from V and 7 bases from J, the junction kept 10 bases outside the gene matches. The CDR3 is 16 amino acids.

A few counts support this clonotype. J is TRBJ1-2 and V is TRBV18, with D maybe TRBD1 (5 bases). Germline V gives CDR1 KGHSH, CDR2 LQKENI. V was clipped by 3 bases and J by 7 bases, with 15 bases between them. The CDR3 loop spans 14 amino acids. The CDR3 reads CASSPGQGSSGYTF. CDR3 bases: TGTGCCAGCTCACCCGGGCAGGGAAGTAGTGGCTACACCTTC.

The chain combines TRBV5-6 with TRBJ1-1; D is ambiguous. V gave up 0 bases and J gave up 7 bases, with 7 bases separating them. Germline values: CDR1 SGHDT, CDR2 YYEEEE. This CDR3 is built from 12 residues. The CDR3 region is CASSLVAREAFF. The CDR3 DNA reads TGTGCCAGCAGCTTGGTGGCCCGTGAAGCTTTCTTT.

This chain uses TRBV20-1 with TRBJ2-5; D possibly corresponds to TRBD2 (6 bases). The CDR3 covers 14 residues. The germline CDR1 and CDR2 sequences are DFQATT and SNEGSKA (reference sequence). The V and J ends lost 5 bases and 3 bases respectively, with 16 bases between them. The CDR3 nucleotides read TGCAGTGCTGAACGGACGGGGGAAGAAGAGACCCAGTACTTC. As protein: CSAERTGEEETQYF.

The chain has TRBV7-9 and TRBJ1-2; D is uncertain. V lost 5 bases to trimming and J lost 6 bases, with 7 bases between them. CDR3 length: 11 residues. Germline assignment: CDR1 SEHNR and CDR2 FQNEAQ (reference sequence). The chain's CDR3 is CASSIQDGYTF. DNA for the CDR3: TGTGCCAGCAGCATTCAGGATGGCTACACCTTC.

The CDR3 reads CASSPEKPGGHGYTF. In DNA form, the CDR3 reads TGTGCCAGCTCACCAGAGAAACCAGGGGGCCATGGCTACACCTTC. This chain joins TRBV18 and TRBJ1-2, with 8 bases aligning to TRBD1. The V gene's germline CDR1 is KGHSH and CDR2 LQKENI. This CDR3 comprises 15 residues. Trimming cost V 2 bases and J 6 bases; bases outside gene matches: 8.

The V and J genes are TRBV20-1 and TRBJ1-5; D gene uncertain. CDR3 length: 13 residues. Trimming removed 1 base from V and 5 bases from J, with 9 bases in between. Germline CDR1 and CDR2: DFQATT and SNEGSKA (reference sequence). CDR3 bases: TGCAGTGCTAGAGCGGCAGAGGATCAGCCCCAGCATTTT. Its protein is CSARAAEDQPQHF.